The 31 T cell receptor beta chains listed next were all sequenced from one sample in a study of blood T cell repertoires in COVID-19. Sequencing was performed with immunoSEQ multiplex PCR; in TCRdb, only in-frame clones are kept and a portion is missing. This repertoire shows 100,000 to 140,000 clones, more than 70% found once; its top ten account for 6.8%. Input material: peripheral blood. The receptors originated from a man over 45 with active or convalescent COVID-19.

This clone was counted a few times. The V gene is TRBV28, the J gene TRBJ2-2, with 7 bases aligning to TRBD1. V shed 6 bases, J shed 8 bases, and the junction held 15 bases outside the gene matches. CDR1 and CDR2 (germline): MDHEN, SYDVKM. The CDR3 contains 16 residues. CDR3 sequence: CASSPLGTVRGGELFF. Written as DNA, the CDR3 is TGTGCCAGCAGCCCCCTCGGGACAGTCCGGGGAGGGGAGCTGTTTTTT.

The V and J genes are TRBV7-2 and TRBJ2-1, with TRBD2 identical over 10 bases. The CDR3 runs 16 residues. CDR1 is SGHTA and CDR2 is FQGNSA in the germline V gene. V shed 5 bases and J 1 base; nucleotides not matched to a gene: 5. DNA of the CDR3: TGTGCCAGCAGCGTTTTTAGCGGGAGGTCCTACAATGAGCAGTTCTTC. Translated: CASSVFSGRSYNEQFF.

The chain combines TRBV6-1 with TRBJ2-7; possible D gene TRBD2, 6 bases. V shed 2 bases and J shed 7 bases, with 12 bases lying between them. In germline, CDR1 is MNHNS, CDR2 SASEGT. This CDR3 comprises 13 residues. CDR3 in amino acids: CASSEPLREEQYF. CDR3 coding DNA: TGTGCCAGCAGTGAACCCCTTCGGGAGGAGCAGTACTTC.

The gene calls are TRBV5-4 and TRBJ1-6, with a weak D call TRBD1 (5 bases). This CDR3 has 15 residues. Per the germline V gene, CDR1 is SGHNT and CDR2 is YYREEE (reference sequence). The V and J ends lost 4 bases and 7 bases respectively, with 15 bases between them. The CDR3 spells CASSPGQGRNSPLHF. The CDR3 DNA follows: TGTGCCAGCAGCCCTGGTCAGGGAAGGAATTCACCCCTCCACTTT.

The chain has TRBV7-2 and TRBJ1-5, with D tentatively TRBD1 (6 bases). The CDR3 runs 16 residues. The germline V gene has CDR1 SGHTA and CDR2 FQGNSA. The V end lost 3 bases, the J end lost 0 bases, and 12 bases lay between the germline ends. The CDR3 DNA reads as TGTGCCAGCAGCTTGGGGGGGCCCTATAGCAATCAGCCCCAGCATTTT. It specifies CASSLGGPYSNQPQHF. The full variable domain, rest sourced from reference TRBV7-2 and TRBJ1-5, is GAGVSQSPSNKVTEKGKDVELRCDPISGHTALYWYRQSLGQGLEFLIYFQGNSAPDKSGLPSDRFSAERTGGSVSTLTIQRTQQEDSAVYLCASSLGGPYSNQPQHFGDGTRLSIL.

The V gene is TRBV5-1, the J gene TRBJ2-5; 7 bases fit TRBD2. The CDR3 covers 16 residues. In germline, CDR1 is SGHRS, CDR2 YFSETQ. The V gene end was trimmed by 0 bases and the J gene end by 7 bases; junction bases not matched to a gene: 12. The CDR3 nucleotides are TGCGCCAGCAGCTTGGAAGCGGGGATCGGACCGGGGACCCAGTACTTC. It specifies CASSLEAGIGPGTQYF.

The CDR3 DNA follows: TGTGCCAGCAGTGGCCCCGGGGACACTCAGCCCCAGCATTTT. Translation: CASSGPGDTQPQHF. The genes are TRBV25-1 and TRBJ1-5; D possibly corresponds to TRBD1 (6 bases). The CDR3 is 14 residues long. The germline V and J ends were trimmed by 4 bases and 6 bases, with 13 bases remaining between them. The germline CDR1 and CDR2 sequences are MGHDK and SYGVNS. Looking up the rest from reference TRBV25-1 and TRBJ1-5 gives the full variable domain: EADIYQTPRYLVIGTGKKITLECSQTMGHDKMYWYQQDPGMELHLIHYSYGVNSTEKGDLSSESTVSRIRTEHFPLTLESARPSHTSQYLCASSGPGDTQPQHFGDGTRLSIL.

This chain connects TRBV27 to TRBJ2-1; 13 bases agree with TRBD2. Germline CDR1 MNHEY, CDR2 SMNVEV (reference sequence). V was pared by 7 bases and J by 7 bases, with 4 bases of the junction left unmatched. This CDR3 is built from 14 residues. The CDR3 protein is CASTWTSGRNEQFF. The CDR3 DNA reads TGTGCCAGCACCTGGACTAGCGGGAGAAATGAGCAGTTCTTC.

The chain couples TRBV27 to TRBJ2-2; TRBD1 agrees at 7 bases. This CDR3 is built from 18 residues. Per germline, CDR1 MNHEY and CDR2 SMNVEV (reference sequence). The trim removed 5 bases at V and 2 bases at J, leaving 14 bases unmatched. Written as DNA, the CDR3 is TGTGCCAGCAGTCGCCCGACAGGGCCCGCCACCAACACCGGGGAGCTGTTTTTT. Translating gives CASSRPTGPATNTGELFF.

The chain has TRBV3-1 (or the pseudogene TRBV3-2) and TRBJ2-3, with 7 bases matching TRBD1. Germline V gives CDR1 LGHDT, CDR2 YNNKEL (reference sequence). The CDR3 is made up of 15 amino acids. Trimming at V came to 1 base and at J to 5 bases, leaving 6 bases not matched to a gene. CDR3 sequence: CASSQGQGQGDTQYF. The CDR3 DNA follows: TGTGCCAGCAGCCAAGGACAGGGACAAGGAGATACGCAGTATTTT.

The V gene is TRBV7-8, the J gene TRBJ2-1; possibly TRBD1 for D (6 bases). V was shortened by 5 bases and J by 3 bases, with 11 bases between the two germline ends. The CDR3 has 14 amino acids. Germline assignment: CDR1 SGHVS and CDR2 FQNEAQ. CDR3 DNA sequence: TGTGCCAGCAGCATCGGACAGAACTACAATGAGCAGTTCTTC. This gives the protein CASSIGQNYNEQFF.

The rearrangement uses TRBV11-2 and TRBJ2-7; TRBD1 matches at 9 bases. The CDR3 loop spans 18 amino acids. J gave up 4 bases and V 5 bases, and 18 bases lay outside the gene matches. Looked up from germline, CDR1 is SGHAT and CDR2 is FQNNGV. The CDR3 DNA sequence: TGTGCCAGCAGCGCACTCTCCCGGGACAGGGATTCCACATACGAGCAGTACTTC. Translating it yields CASSALSRDRDSTYEQYF.

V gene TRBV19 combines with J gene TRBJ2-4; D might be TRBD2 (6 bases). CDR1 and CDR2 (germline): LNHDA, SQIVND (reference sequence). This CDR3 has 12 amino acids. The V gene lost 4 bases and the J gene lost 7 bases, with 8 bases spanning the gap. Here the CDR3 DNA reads TGTGCCAGTAGTACAGGAGGGAACATTCAGTACTTC. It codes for CASSTGGNIQYF.

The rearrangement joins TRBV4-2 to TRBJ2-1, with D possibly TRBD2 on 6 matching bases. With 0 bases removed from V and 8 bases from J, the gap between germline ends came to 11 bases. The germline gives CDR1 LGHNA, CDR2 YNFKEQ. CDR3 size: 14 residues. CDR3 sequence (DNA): TGTGCCAGCAGCCAAGAATCGGGGAGGTATGAGCAGTTCTTC. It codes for CASSQESGRYEQFF.

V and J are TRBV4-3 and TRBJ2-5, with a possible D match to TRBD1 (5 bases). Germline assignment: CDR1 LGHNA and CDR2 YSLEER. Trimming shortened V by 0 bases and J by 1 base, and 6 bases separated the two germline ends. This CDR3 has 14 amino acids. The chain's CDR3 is CASSQDRVQETQYF. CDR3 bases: TGCGCCAGCAGCCAAGACAGGGTCCAAGAGACCCAGTACTTC.

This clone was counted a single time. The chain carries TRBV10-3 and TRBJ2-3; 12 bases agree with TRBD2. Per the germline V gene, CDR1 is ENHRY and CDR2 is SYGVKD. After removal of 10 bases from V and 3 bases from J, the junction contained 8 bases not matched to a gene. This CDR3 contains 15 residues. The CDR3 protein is CATTPLAGGTDTQYF. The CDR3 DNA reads TGTGCCACCACACCTCTAGCGGGGGGGACAGATACGCAGTATTTT.

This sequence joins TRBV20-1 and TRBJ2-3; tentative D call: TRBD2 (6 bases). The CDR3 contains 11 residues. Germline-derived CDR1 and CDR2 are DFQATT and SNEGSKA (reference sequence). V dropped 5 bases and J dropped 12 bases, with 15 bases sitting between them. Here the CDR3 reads CSAPIRGKQYF. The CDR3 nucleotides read TGCAGTGCTCCCATCCGGGGGAAACAGTATTTT.

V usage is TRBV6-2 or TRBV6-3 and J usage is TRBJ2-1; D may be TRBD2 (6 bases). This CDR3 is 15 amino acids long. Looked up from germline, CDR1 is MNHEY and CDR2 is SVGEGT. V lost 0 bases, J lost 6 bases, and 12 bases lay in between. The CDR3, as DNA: TGTGCCAGCAGTTACTCGAGTCGGGGAGGCAATGAGCAGTTCTTC. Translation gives CASSYSSRGGNEQFF.

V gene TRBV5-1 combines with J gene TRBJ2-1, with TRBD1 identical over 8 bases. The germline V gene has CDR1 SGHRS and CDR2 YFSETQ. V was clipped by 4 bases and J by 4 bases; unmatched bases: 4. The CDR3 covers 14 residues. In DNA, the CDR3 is TGCGCCAGCAGCCCGGGACAGGAATACAATGAGCAGTTCTTC. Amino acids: CASSPGQEYNEQFF.

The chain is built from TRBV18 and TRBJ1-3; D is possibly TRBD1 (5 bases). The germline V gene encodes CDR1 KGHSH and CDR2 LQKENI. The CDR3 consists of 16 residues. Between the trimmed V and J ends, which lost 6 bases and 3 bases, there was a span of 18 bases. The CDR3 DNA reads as TGTGCCAGCTCCCCCCCAAGCGGGGGTGGTGGAAACACCATATATTTT. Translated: CASSPPSGGGGNTIYF.

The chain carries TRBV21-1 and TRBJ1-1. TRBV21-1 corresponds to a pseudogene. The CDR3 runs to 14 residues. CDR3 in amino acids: CASSRSRESAEAFF. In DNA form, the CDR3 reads TGTGCCAGCAGCAGGTCAAGGGAGAGCGCTGAAGCTTTCTTT.

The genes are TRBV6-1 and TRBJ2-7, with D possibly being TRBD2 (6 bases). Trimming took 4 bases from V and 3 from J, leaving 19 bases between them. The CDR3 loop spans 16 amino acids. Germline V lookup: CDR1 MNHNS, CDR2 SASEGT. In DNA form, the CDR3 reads TGTGCCAGCAGTGCCCTAGCGACACCAGGAGGCTACGAGCAGTACTTC. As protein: CASSALATPGGYEQYF.

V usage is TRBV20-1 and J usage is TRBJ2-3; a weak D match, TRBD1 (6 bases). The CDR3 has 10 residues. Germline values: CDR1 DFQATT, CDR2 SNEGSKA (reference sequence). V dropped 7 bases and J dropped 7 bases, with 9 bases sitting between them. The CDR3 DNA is TGCAGTGTCACAGGGAATACGCAGTATTTT. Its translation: CSVTGNTQYF.

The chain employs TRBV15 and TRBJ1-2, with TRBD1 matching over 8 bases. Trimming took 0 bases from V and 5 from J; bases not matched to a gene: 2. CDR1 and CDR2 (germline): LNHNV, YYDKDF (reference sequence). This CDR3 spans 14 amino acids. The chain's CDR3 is CATSRDQGAYGYTF. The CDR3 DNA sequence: TGTGCCACCAGCAGAGATCAGGGGGCGTATGGCTACACCTTC.

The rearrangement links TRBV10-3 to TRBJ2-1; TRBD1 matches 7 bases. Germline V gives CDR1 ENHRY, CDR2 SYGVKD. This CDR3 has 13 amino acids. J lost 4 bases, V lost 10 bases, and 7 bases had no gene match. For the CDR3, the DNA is TGTGCCACTGGTGGGACAGAATACAATGAGCAGTTCTTC. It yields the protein CATGGTEYNEQFF.

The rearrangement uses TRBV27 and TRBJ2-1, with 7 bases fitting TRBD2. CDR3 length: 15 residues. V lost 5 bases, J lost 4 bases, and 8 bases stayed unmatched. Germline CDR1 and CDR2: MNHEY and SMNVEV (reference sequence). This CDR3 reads CASSTRGGGYNEQFF. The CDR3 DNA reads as TGTGCCAGCAGTACCCGTGGGGGGGGATACAATGAGCAGTTCTTC.

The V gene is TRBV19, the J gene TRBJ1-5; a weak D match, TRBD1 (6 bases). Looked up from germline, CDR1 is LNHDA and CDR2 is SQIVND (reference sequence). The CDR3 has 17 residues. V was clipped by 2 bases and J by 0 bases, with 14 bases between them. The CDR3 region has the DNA TGTGCCAGTAGTATAAATCAGGGGCGAAATAGCAATCAGCCCCAGCATTTT. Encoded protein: CASSINQGRNSNQPQHF.

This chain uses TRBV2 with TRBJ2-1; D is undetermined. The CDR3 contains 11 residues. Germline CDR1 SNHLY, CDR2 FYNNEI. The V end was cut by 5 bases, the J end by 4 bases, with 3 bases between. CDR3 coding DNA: TGTGCCAGCAGTACATACAATGAGCAGTTCTTC. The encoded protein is CASSTYNEQFF.

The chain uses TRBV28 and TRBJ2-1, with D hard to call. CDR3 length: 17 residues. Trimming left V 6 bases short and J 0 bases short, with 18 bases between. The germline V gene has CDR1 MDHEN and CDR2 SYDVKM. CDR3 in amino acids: CASSPTYSPGSYNEQFF. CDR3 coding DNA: TGTGCCAGCAGCCCAACCTATAGCCCCGGCTCCTACAATGAGCAGTTCTTC.

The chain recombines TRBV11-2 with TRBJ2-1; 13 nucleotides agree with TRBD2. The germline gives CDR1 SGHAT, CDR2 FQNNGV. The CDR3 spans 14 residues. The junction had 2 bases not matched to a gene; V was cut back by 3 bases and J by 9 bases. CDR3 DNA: TGTGCCAGCAGCTTGGGACTAGCGGGGTCTGAGCAGTTCTTC. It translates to CASSLGLAGSEQFF. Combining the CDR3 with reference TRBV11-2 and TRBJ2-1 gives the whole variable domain EAGVAQSPRYKIIEKRQSVAFWCNPISGHATLYWYQQILGQGPKLLIQFQNNGVVDDSQLPKDRFSAERLKGVDSTLKIQPAKLEDSAVYLCASSLGLAGSEQFFGPGTRLTVL.

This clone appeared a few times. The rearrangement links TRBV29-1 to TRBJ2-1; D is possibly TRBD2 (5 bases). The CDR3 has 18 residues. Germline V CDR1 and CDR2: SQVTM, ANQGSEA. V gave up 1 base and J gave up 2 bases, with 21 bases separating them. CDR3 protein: CSVEAPDRASSPYNEQFF. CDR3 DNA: TGCAGCGTTGAAGCCCCCGATCGTGCTAGCTCCCCCTACAATGAGCAGTTCTTC.